This is a list of T cell receptor beta chains from one sample in a study of shared clonotypes between healthy human individuals. Using immunoSEQ multiplex PCR, the repertoire was profiled, and TCRdb retains in-frame clones only, with some absent. The sample carries 200,000 to 250,000 clones, over 60% recorded once. Input material: memory CD4+ T cells sorted from blood. Receptor source: a man in his thirties or forties in good health. CDR3s include the opening cysteine and the closing phenylalanine or tryptophan. A D gene is named only where the DNA matches it firmly. Rows may omit the clone size; those that give it use once, few, many or a size class.

D	length	size	J	V	DNA	CDR3
NA	13	few	TRBJ2-1	TRBV7-8	TGTGCCAGCAGCTCGGGACCCAGGAATGAGCAGTTCTTC	CASSSGPRNEQFF
NA	12	NA	TRBJ1-2	TRBV30	TGTGCCTGGAGTGGGGATAGGTATGGCTACACCTTC	CAWSGDRYGYTF
NA	12	NA	TRBJ2-3	TRBV18	TGTGCCAGCTCCCCGGATACAGATACGCAGTATTTT	CASSPDTDTQYF
TRBD1	15	NA	TRBJ2-2	TRBV2	TGTGCCAGCAGAACCGACAGGGGGCGGACCGGGGAGCTGTTTTTT	CASRTDRGRTGELFF
NA	12	few	TRBJ2-5	TRBV19	TGTGCCAGTAGTGCCCGGGGGGAGACCCAGTACTTC	CASSARGETQYF
TRBD1	20	once	TRBJ2-7	TRBV11-3	TGTGCCAGCAGCTTAGGTCCAACCGGGACAGGGGGCTTCTGGATCCACGAGCAGTACTTC	CASSLGPTGTGGFWIHEQYF
NA	15	NA	TRBJ1-2	TRBV6-6	TGTGCCAGCAGTAAGCCGGGAGTGGGGAACTATGGCTACACCTTC	CASSKPGVGNYGYTF
NA	13	NA	TRBJ1-2	TRBV10-1	TGCGCCACAGGGCGACAAATCATCGATGGCTACACCTTC	CATGRQIIDGYTF
NA	16	NA	TRBJ2-7	TRBV28	TGTGCCAGCAGTTTAGAGATAACGGGTCGGGGGTACGAGCAGTACTTC	CASSLEITGRGYEQYF
NA	15	once	TRBJ1-5	TRBV5-6	TGTGCCAGCAGCCAAGCAGGCAGGGGATATCAGCCCCAGCATTTT	CASSQAGRGYQPQHF
NA	13	NA	TRBJ1-5	TRBV6-6	TGTGCCAGCATCCGGGATTTCAATCAGCCCCAGCATTTT	CASIRDFNQPQHF
NA	13	NA	TRBJ2-1	TRBV2	TGTGCCAGCAGAGGTCAGTCTTACAATGAGCAGTTCTTC	CASRGQSYNEQFF
TRBD1	15	NA	TRBJ1-1	TRBV5-5	TGTGCCAGCGGCTACTGGACAGGAGCGAACACTGAAGCTTTCTTT	CASGYWTGANTEAFF
TRBD1	15	once	TRBJ1-5	TRBV18	TGTGCCAGCTCACCTGGGACAGACAGCAATCAGCCCCAGCATTTT	CASSPGTDSNQPQHF
NA	15	NA	TRBJ1-2	TRBV28	TGTGCCAGCAGTCTGGGTCCCCGAGGAGTGGGTGGCTACACCTTC	CASSLGPRGVGGYTF
NA	14	NA	TRBJ1-5	TRBV6-1	TGTGCCAGCAGTGAAATGGGGGCTAATCAGCCCCAGCATTTT	CASSEMGANQPQHF
NA	15	NA	TRBJ2-2	TRBV18	TGTGCCAGCTCACTGGACGGACCGAACACCGGGGAGCTGTTTTTT	CASSLDGPNTGELFF
NA	15	NA	TRBJ2-7	TRBV6-1	TGTGCCAGCAGTCACGTCAAGGGGGTGGGTTACGAGCAGTACTTC	CASSHVKGVGYEQYF
TRBD1	14	NA	TRBJ2-1	TRBV6-5	TGTGCCAGCAGTTACTCGACAGGGGCCAATGAGCAGTTCTTC	CASSYSTGANEQFF
NA	16	NA	TRBJ1-1	TRBV10-3	TGTGCCATCAGTGAGTCAGGAGCAGGGCTGAACACTGAAGCTTTCTTT	CAISESGAGLNTEAFF
NA	11	few	TRBJ1-2	TRBV28	TGTGCCAGCAGTTCAAACTATGGCTACACCTTC	CASSSNYGYTF
NA	16	NA	TRBJ2-1	TRBV6-6	TGTGCCCCCCCTAGGTGGGACTCCTCGTCCTACAATGAGCAGTTCTTC	CAPPRWDSSSYNEQFF
TRBD1	14	NA	TRBJ1-2	TRBV14	TGTGCCAGCAGCTATGGACAGGGTCGAGATGGCTACACCTTC	CASSYGQGRDGYTF
NA	15	NA	TRBJ1-5	TRBV28	TGTGCCAGCAGTTCAATAGTAACGGCTCCATCCGCCCAGCATTTT	CASSSIVTAPSAQHF
NA	13	NA	TRBJ2-7	TRBV4-1	TGCGCCAGCAGCCAAGGGGAGACAACCGAGCAGTACTTC	CASSQGETTEQYF
NA	13	few	TRBJ1-5	TRBV6-1	TGTGCCAGCAGTATCAGGGAAGGGGGATCCGCACATTTT	CASSIREGGSAHF
NA	15	NA	TRBJ2-1	TRBV28	TGTGCCAGCAGTTTACTAGACGGGAACTGGAATGAGCAGTTCTTC	CASSLLDGNWNEQFF
NA	12	NA	TRBJ1-4	TRBV7-2	TGTGCCAGCAGCTTAGCCCGGGAAAAACTGTTTTTT	CASSLAREKLFF
NA	15	NA	TRBJ2-3	TRBV21-1	TGTGCCAGCAGTCCCGGGACTAGCGGCACAGATACGCAGTATTTT	CASSPGTSGTDTQYF
TRBD1	13	NA	TRBJ2-7	TRBV28	TGTGCCAGCAGACGACCGACAGGGGACGAGCAGTACTTC	CASRRPTGDEQYF
NA	13	NA	TRBJ1-2	TRBV6-1	TGTGCCAGCAGTGAAGTCAGGGACTATGGCTACACCTTC	CASSEVRDYGYTF
NA	14	many	TRBJ1-5	TRBV2	TGTGCCACCAGGTCAGGTTTGAGCAATCAGCCCCAGCATTTT	CATRSGLSNQPQHF
NA	14	NA	TRBJ1-2	TRBV9	TGTGCCAGCAGCGTACGGGACACCTCCTGGGGCTACACCTTC	CASSVRDTSWGYTF
NA	16	NA	TRBJ2-1	TRBV9	TGTGCCAGCAGCGTAGACGGGGGCCTTACATTGTATGAGCAGTTCTTC	CASSVDGGLTLYEQFF
NA	15	NA	TRBJ1-5	TRBV2	TGTGCCAGCCGAGCTGAGAGGGGGGACAATCAGCCCCAGCATTTT	CASRAERGDNQPQHF
TRBD2	15	NA	TRBJ2-1	TRBV6-6	TGTGCCAGCAGCGATTGGACTAGGGTCTACAATGAGCAGTTCTTC	CASSDWTRVYNEQFF
TRBD2	17	few	TRBJ2-7	TRBV9	TGTGCCAGCAGCGTAGACATTTCGGCGGGAGTCAAGTACGAGCAGTACTTC	CASSVDISAGVKYEQYF
NA	15	NA	TRBJ1-4	TRBV25-1	TGTGCCAGCAGTGATAACTGGGGTAGTAGTGAAAAACTGTTTTTT	CASSDNWGSSEKLFF